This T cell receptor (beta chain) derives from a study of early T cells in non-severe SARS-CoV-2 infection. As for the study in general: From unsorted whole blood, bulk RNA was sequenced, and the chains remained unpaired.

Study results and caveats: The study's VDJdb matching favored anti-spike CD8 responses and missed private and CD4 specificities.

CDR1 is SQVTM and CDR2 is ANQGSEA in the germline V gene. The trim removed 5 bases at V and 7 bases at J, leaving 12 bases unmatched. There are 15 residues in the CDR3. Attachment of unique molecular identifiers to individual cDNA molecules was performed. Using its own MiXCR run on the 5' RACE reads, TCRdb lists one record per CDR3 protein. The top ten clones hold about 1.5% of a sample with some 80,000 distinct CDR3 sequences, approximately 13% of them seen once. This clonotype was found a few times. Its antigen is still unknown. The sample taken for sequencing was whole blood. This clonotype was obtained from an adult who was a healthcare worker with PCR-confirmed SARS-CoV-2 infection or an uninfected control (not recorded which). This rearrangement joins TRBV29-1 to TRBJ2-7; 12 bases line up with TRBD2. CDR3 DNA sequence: TGCAGCGTTACCAACCTAGCGGGGGGGACTCGGGAGCAGTACTTC. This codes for CSVTNLAGGTREQYF.